This T cell receptor (beta chain) was retrieved from a study of T cell changes during pregnancy in multiple sclerosis. TCRdb's copy holds only in-frame clones and misses some; the assay was immunoSEQ multiplex PCR. Found here are more than 75,000 clones, about 94% of them singletons; the top ten hold 2.5%. CDR1 is SNHLY, CDR2 FYNNEI, per germline. The CDR3 length is 14 residues. The V gene end was trimmed by 7 bases and the J gene end by 0 bases; junction bases not matched to a gene: 5. The V gene is TRBV2, the J gene TRBJ2-5; the match to TRBD1 covers 7 bases. The starting material was peripheral blood, obtained in the third trimester of pregnancy. The TCR was taken from a female donor with multiple sclerosis, enrolled in a pregnancy study. This CDR3 is CASNRGQYQETQYF. CDR3 nucleotide sequence: TGTGCCAGCAATAGGGGGCAGTACCAAGAGACCCAGTACTTC.